Sequencing of this T cell receptor beta chain was carried out in a study of blood T cells in healthy people across ages. PCR was performed a second time for about 7 to 12 cycles using a sample-barcoded 5' primer and a J-beta primer mix. Researchers report that each sample yielded at least 2.5 million CDR3-containing paired-end reads. TCRdb passed the 5' RACE reads through MiXCR, listing each CDR3 protein once. The profile covers 1 million or so distinct CDR3 sequences, with 35% to 55% appearing a single time and approximately 17% taken by the ten largest. Study results and caveats: Unsorted PBMCs prevented conclusive naive versus antigen-experienced comparison.

Per sample, at least 6 micrograms of total RNA were extracted. This clonotype was counted a single time. The antigen remains undetermined. CDR3 length: 13 residues. Looked up from germline, CDR1 is LGHDT and CDR2 is YNNKEL (reference sequence). Sequencing used blood. The TCR sequence derives from a woman aged 60 to 75 in good health. This chain links TRBV3-1 with TRBJ2-3; 8 bases agree with TRBD1. As DNA, the CDR3 is TGTGCAGCCGCAGGGGGCCCTGCAGATACGCAGTATTTT. Translating gives CAAAGGPADTQYF.